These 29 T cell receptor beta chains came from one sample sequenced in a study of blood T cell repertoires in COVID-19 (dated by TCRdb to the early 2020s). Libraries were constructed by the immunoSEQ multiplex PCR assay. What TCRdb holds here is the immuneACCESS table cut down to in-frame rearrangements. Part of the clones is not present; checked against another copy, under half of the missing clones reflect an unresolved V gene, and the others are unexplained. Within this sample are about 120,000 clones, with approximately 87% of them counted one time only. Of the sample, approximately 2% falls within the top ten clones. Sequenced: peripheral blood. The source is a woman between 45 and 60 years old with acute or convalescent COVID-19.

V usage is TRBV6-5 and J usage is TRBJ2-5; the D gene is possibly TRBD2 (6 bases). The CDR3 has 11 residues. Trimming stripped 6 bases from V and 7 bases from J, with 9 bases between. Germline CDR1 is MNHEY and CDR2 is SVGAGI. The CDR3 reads CASSYGRTQYF. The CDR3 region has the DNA TGTGCCAGCAGCTACGGGAGGACCCAGTACTTC.

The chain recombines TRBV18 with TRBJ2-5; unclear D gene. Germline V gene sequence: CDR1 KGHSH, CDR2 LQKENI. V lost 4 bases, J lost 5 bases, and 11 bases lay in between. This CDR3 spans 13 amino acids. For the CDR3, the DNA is TGTGCCAGCTCACTGCAACACCTGGAGACCCAGTACTTC. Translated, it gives CASSLQHLETQYF.

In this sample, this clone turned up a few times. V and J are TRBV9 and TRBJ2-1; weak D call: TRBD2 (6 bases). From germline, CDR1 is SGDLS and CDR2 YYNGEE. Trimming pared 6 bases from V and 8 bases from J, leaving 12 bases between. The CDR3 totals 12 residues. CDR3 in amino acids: CASNTRGDEQFF. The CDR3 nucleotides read TGTGCCAGCAACACGCGGGGAGATGAGCAGTTCTTC.

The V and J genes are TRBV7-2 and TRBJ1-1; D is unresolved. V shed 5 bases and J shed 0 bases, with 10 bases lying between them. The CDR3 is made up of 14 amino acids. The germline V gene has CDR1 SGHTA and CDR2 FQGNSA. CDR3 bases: TGTGCCAGCAGCCCTGGAGGGATGAACACTGAAGCTTTCTTT. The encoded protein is CASSPGGMNTEAFF.

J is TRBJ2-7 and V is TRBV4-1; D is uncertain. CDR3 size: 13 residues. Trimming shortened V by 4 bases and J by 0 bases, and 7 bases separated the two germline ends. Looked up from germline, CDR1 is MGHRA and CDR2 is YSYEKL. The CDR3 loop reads CASSPRNSYEQYF. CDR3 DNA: TGCGCCAGCAGCCCCAGAAACTCCTACGAGCAGTACTTC.

CDR3 coding DNA: TGTGCCAGCAGCCATGGACTAGCGGGGGTGACTAGCACAGATACGCAGTATTTT. It specifies CASSHGLAGVTSTDTQYF. The V call is TRBV11-3, the J call TRBJ2-3; the match to TRBD2 covers 13 bases. The germline CDR1 and CDR2 sequences are SGHNT and YENEEA. The CDR3 is 18 amino acids. V lost 5 bases, J lost 0 bases, and 8 bases stayed unmatched. Using reference TRBV11-3 and TRBJ2-3 for the parts outside the CDR3, the full variable domain is EAGVVQSPRYKIIEKKQPVAFWCNPISGHNTLYWYLQNLGQGPELLIRYENEEAVDDSQLPKDRFSAERLKGVDSTLKIQPAELGDSAVYLCASSHGLAGVTSTDTQYFGPGTRLTVL.

The CDR3 nucleotides are TGTGCCAGCAGCCAAGGCCCGGGGCAGGGTAGCGGGGACGAGCAGTACTTC. Protein sequence: CASSQGPGQGSGDEQYF. This rearrangement joins TRBV21-1 to TRBJ2-7; TRBD2, the table's D call, lacks a check against the DNA. TRBV21-1 is flagged as a pseudogene. The CDR3 is made up of 17 amino acids.

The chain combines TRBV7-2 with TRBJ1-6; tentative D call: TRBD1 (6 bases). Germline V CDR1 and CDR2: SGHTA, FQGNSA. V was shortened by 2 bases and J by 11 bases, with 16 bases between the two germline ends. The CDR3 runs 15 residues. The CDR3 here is CASSLLQVGTTPLHF. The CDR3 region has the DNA TGTGCCAGCAGCTTATTACAAGTAGGGACAACACCCCTCCACTTT.

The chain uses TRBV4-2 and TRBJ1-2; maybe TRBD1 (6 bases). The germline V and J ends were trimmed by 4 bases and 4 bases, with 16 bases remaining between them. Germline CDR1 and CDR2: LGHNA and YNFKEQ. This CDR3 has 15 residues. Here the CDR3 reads CASSLYRDPSYGYTF. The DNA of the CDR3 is TGTGCCAGCAGCCTGTACAGGGACCCGAGCTATGGCTACACCTTC.

The DNA of the CDR3 is TGTGCCAGCAAAGGACAGGGGAGGGACGAGCAGTACTTC. Its translation is CASKGQGRDEQYF. The genes are TRBV11-1 and TRBJ2-7, with 9 bases fitting TRBD1. The germline V gene has CDR1 SGHAT and CDR2 FQDESV (reference sequence). The CDR3 has 13 amino acids. J lost 5 bases, V lost 7 bases, and 6 bases had no gene match.

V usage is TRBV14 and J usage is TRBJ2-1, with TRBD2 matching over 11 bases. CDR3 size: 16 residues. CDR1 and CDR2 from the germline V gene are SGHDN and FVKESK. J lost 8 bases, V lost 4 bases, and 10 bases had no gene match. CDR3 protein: CASSLGIAGGRDEQFF. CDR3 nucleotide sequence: TGTGCCAGCAGCCTCGGGATAGCGGGGGGGCGGGATGAGCAGTTCTTC.

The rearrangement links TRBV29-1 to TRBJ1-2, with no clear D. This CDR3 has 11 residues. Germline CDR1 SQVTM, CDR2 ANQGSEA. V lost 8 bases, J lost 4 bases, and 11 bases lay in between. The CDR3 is CSITEGYGYTF. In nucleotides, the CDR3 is TGCAGCATAACAGAAGGCTATGGCTACACCTTC.

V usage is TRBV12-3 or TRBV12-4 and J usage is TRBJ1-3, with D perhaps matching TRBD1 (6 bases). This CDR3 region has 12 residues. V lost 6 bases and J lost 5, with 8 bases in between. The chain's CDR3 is CASSRDRNTIYF. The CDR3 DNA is TGTGCCAGCAGCCGGGACAGAAACACCATATATTTT.

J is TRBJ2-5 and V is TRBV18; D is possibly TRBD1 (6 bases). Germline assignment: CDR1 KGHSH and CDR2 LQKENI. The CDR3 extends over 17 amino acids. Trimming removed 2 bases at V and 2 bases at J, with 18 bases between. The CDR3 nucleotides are TGTGCCAGCTCACCAGATTCCCCTAACAGGGTTCAAGAGACCCAGTACTTC. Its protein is CASSPDSPNRVQETQYF. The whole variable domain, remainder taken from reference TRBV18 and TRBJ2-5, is NAGVMQNPRHLVRRRGQEARLRCSPMKGHSHVYWYRQLPEEGLKFMVYLQKENIIDESGMPKERFSAEFPKEGPSILRIQQVVRGDSAAYFCASSPDSPNRVQETQYFGPGTRLLVL.

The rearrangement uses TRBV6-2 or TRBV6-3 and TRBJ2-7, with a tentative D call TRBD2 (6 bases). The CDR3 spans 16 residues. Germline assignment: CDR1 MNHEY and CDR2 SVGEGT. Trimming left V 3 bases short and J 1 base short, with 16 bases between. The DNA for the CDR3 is TGTGCCAGCAGTTATTTGGGTCGGGAGAGGTCCTACGAGCAGTACTTC. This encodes CASSYLGRERSYEQYF.

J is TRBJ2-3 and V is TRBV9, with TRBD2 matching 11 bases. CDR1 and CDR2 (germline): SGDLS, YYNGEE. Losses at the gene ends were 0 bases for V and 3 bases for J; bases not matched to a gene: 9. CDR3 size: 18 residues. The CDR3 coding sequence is TGTGCCAGCAGCGTAGGACCCTTTACTAGCGGGAGTACAGATACGCAGTATTTT. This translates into CASSVGPFTSGSTDTQYF.

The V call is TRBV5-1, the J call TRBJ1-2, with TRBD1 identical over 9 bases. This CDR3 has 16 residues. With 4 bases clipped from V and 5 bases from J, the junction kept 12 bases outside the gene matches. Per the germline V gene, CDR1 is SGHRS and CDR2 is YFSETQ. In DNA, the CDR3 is TGCGCCAGCAGCCCGGGACAGGGAGGTTTTGGATATGGCTACACCTTC. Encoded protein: CASSPGQGGFGYGYTF.

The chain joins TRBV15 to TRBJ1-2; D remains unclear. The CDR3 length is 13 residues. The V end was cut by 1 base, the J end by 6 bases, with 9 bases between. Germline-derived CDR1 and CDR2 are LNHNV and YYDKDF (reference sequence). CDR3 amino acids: CATSRGQTDGYTF. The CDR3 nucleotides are TGTGCCACCAGCAGAGGTCAGACTGATGGCTACACCTTC.

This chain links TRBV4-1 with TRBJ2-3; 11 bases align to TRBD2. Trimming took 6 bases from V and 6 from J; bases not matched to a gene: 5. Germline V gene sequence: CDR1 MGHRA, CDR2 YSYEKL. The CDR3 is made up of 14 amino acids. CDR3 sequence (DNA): TGCGCCAGCAGGCTAGCGGGGGGTAGGGATACGCAGTATTTT. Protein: CASRLAGGRDTQYF.

CDR3 nucleotide sequence: TGTGCCATCAGTGACACTAGCGGGAGGTCTAACTACAATGAGCAGTTCTTC. Amino acids: CAISDTSGRSNYNEQFF. The genes are TRBV10-3 and TRBJ2-1; 12 nucleotides align to TRBD2. This CDR3 is 17 amino acids long. Germline assignment: CDR1 ENHRY and CDR2 SYGVKD. Losses at the gene ends were 3 bases for V and 3 bases for J; bases not matched to a gene: 6.

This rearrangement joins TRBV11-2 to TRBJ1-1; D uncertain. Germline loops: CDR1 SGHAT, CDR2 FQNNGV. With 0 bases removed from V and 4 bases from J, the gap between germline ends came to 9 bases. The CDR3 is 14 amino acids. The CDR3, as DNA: TGTGCCAGCAGCTTAGAGATGCGGGGCACTGAAGCTTTCTTT. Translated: CASSLEMRGTEAFF.

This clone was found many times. The CDR3 region has the DNA TGTGCCAGCAGTTCCGTCGGGGGCAATCAGCCCCAGCATTTT. Protein product: CASSSVGGNQPQHF. The chain employs TRBV6-5 and TRBJ1-5; no reliable D call. Trimming pared 4 bases from V and 2 bases from J, leaving 9 bases between. The CDR3 spans 14 residues. The germline gives CDR1 MNHEY, CDR2 SVGAGI.

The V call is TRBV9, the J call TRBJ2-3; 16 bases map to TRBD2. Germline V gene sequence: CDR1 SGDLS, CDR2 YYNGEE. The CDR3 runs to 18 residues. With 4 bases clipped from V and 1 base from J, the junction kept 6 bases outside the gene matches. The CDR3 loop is CASSTPGTSGGGTDTQYF. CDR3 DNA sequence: TGTGCCAGCAGCACTCCCGGGACTAGCGGGGGGGGCACAGATACGCAGTATTTT.

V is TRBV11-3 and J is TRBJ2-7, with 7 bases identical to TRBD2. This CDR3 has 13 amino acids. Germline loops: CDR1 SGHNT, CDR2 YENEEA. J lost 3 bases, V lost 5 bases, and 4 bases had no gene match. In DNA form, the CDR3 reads TGTGCCAGCAGCGCCCGGACTAGCTACGAGCAGTACTTC. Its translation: CASSARTSYEQYF. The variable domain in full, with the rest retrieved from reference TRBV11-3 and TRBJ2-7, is EAGVVQSPRYKIIEKKQPVAFWCNPISGHNTLYWYLQNLGQGPELLIRYENEEAVDDSQLPKDRFSAERLKGVDSTLKIQPAELGDSAVYLCASSARTSYEQYFGPGTRLTVT.

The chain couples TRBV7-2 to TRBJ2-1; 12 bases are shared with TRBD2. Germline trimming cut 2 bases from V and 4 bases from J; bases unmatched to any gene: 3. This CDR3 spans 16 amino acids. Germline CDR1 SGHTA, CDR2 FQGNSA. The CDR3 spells CASSLLLAGGYNEQFF. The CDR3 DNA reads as TGTGCCAGCAGCTTACTTCTAGCGGGGGGGTACAATGAGCAGTTCTTC.

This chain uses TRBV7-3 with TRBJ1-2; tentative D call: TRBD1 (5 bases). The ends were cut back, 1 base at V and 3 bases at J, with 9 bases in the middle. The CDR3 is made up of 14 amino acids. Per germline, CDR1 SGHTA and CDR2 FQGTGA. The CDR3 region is CASSLRGDYYGYTF. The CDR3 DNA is TGTGCCAGCAGCTTAAGAGGGGACTACTATGGCTACACCTTC.

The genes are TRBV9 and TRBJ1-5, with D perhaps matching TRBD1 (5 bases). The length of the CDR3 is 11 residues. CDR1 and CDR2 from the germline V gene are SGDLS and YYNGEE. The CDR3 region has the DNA TGTGTCTCAACAGGTTTGAGGCCCCAGCATTTT. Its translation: CVSTGLRPQHF.

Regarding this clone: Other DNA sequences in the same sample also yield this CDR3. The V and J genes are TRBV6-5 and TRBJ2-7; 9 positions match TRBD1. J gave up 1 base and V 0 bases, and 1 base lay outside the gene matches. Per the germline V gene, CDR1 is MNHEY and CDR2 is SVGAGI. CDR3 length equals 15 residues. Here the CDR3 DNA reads TGTGCCAGCAGTTACTCGGGACAGGGATCCTACGAGCAGTACTTC. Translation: CASSYSGQGSYEQYF.

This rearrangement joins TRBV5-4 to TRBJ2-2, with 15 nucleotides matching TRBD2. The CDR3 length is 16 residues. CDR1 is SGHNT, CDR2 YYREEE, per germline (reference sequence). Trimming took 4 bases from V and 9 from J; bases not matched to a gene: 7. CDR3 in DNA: TGTGCCAGCAGCCCGGGACTAGCGGGAGGAGTCTGGGAGCTGTTTTTT. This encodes CASSPGLAGGVWELFF.